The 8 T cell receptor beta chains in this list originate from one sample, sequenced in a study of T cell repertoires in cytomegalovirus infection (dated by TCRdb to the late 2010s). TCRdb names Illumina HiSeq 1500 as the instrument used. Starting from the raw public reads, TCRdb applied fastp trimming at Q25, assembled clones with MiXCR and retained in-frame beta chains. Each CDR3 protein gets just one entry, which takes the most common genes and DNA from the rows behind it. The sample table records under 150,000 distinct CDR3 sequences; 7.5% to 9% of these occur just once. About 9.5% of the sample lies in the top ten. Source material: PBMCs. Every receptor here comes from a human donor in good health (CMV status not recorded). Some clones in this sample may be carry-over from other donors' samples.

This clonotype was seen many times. CDR3 in amino acids: CASSIIEGRGYTF. In nucleotides, the CDR3 is TGTGCCAGTAGTATTATAGAGGGCCGTGGCTACACCTTC. This chain links TRBV19 with TRBJ1-2; no clear D. The germline V gene has CDR1 LNHDA and CDR2 SQIVND (reference sequence). The CDR3 has 13 amino acids. Between the trimmed V and J ends, which lost 3 bases and 7 bases, there was a span of 12 bases.

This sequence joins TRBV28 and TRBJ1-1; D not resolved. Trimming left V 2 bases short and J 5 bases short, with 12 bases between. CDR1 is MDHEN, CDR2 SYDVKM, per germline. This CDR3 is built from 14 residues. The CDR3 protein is CASSLSSGVTEAFF. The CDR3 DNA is TGTGCCAGCAGTTTAAGTTCCGGGGTAACTGAAGCTTTCTTT.

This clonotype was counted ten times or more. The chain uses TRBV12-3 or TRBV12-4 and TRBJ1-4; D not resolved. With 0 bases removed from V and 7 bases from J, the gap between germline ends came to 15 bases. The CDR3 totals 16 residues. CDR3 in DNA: TGTGCCAGCAGTTTAGCGCAGACCCGCTGGGGTGAAAAACTGTTTTTT. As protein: CASSLAQTRWGEKLFF.

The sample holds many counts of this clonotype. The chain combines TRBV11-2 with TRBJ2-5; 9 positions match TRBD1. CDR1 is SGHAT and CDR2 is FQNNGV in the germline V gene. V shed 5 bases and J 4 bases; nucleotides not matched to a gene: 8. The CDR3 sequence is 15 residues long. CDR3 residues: CASSGFSGQGETQYF. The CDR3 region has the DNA TGTGCCAGCAGCGGGTTCTCGGGACAGGGAGAGACCCAGTACTTC.

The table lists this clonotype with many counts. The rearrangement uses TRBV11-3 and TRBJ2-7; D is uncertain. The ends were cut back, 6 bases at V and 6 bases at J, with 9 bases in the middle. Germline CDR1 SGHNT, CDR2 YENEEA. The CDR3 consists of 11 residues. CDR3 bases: TGTGCCAGCAGGGATCCCAGCGAGCAGTACTTC. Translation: CASRDPSEQYF. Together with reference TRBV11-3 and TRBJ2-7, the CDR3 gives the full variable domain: EAGVVQSPRYKIIEKKQPVAFWCNPISGHNTLYWYLQNLGQGPELLIRYENEEAVDDSQLPKDRFSAERLKGVDSTLKIQPAELGDSAVYLCASRDPSEQYFGPGTRLTVT.

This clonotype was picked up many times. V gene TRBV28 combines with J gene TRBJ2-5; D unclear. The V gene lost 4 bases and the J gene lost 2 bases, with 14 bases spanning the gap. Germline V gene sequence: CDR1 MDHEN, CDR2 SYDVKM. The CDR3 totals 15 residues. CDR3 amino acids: CASSSLPDFQETQYF. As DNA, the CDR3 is TGTGCCAGCAGTTCCCTGCCAGATTTTCAAGAGACCCAGTACTTC.

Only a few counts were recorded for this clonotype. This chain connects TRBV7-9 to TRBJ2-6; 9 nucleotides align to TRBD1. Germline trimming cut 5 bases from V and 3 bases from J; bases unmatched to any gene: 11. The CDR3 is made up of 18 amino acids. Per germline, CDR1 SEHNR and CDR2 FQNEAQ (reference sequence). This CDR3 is CASSPPGQGWNGANVLTF. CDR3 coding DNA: TGTGCCAGCAGCCCCCCGGGACAGGGCTGGAATGGGGCCAACGTCCTGACTTTC.

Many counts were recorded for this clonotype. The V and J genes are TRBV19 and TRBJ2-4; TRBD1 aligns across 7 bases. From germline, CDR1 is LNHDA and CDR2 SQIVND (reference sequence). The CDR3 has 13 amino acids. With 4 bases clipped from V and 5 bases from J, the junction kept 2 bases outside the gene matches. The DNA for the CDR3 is TGTGCCAGTAGTAAGGGACAGCAAAACATTCAGTACTTC. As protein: CASSKGQQNIQYF.